Below are 6 T cell receptor beta chains sequenced from a single sample in a study of CD8 T cells in Susac syndrome. RNA totalling about 0.45 to 1 ug underwent reverse transcription with random hexamers. TCRdb called the immunoSEQ multiplex PCR reads again in MiXCR, with one record for every CDR3 protein. The table includes under 250,000 distinct CDR3 sequences, about 94% detected once. The sample taken for sequencing was CD4+ T cells from PBMCs. The source is a human donor with Susac syndrome.

The chain has TRBV5-1 and TRBJ2-1; a weak D match, TRBD2 (5 bases). CDR3 size: 14 residues. V lost 5 bases to trimming and J lost 8 bases, with 17 bases between them. Per germline, CDR1 SGHRS and CDR2 YFSETQ. The CDR3 DNA follows: TGCGCCAGCAGACCCAGTACAGTGGGAGATGAGCAGTTCTTC. Translation gives CASRPSTVGDEQFF.

This clonotype was detected once. The CDR3 coding sequence is TGCGCCAGCAGTCCCAACCGCAGGACAGGGGAAGATACGCAGTATTTT. Translation gives CASSPNRRTGEDTQYF. J is TRBJ2-3 and V is TRBV4-3, with 9 bases fitting TRBD1. The V gene's germline CDR1 is LGHNA and CDR2 YSLEER. V lost 6 bases and J lost 5; bases outside the gene matches: 12. The CDR3 has 16 amino acids.

The chain joins TRBV20-1 to TRBJ1-5; TRBD1 agrees at 7 bases. This CDR3 spans 13 amino acids. Germline CDR1 is DFQATT and CDR2 is SNEGSKA (reference sequence). V lost 7 bases to trimming and J lost 4 bases; unmatched junction nucleotides: 7. CDR3 amino acids: CSVRQGWNQPQHF. The CDR3, as DNA: TGCAGTGTCCGACAGGGATGGAATCAGCCCCAGCATTTT.

The genes are TRBV5-5 and TRBJ2-2; TRBD1 aligns across 9 bases. Trimming at V came to 3 bases and at J to 3 bases, leaving 6 bases not matched to a gene. The CDR3 covers 16 residues. Germline CDR1 is SGHKS and CDR2 is YYEKEE (reference sequence). The CDR3 sequence is CASSYGTGSDTGELFF. CDR3 nucleotide sequence: TGTGCCAGCAGCTATGGGACAGGGTCGGACACCGGGGAGCTGTTTTTT.

The V and J genes are TRBV7-2 and TRBJ1-6, with D perhaps matching TRBD1 (5 bases). The germline gives CDR1 SGHTA, CDR2 FQGNSA. This CDR3 is built from 15 residues. Between the trimmed V and J ends, which lost 2 bases and 10 bases, there was a span of 15 bases. The CDR3 sequence is CASSLTGVGDSPLHF. The CDR3 region has the DNA TGTGCCAGCAGCTTAACGGGGGTAGGGGACTCACCCCTCCACTTT.

The chain employs TRBV20-1 and TRBJ2-5; possibly TRBD1 for D (5 bases). CDR3 size: 13 residues. V was cut by 3 bases and J by 4 bases, with 12 bases left in between. The germline V gene encodes CDR1 DFQATT and CDR2 SNEGSKA (reference sequence). CDR3 sequence reads: CSASPRVGETQYF. In DNA form, the CDR3 reads TGCAGTGCTAGTCCCAGGGTTGGAGAGACCCAGTACTTC.